This TCR beta chain was sequenced in a study of T cell responses to AZD1222 COVID-19 vaccine. Some clones are missing from TCRdb's copy, which holds only in-frame ones; the method was immunoSEQ multiplex PCR. This table holds roughly 90,000 clones, roughly 90% found once. The study's findings and limits: Unmutated variant regions are reportedly the target of nearly half of TCRs that are spike-specific. Receipt of two AZD1222 doses was followed by a rise in Spike-specific TCR breadth and depth.

Germline CDR1 is SGHRS and CDR2 is YFSETQ. The CDR3 length is 17 residues. V was trimmed by 0 bases and J by 1 base, leaving 16 bases between them. A note on this clone: As yet, its antigen is unknown.

The specimen comprised peripheral blood, sampled 28 days after the second AZD1222 dose. V usage is TRBV5-1 and J usage is TRBJ1-1, with a tentative D call TRBD1 (5 bases). The receptor's source is an adult who received the AZD1222 COVID-19 vaccine. CDR3 bases: TGCGCCAGCAGCTTGGGGGTAGGGGCAGGAGGGAACACTGAAGCTTTCTTT. It encodes CASSLGVGAGGNTEAFF. Together with reference TRBV5-1 and TRBJ1-1, the CDR3 gives the full variable domain: KAGVTQTPRYLIKTRGQQVTLSCSPISGHRSVSWYQQTPGQGLQFLFEYFSETQRNKGNFPGRFSGRQFSNSRSEMNVSTLELGDSALYLCASSLGVGAGGNTEAFFGQGTRLTVV.